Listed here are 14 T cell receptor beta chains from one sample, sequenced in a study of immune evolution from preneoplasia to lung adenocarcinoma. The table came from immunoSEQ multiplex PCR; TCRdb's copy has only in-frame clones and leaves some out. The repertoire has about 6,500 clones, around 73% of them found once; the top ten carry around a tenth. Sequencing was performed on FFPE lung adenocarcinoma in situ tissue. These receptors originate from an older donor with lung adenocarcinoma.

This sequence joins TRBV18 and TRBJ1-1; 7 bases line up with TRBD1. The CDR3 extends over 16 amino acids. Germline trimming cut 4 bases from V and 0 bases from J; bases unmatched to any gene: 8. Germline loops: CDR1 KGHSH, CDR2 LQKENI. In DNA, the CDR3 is TGTGCCAGCTCACAGGAACAGGGGTTTTTGAACACTGAAGCTTTCTTT. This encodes CASSQEQGFLNTEAFF.

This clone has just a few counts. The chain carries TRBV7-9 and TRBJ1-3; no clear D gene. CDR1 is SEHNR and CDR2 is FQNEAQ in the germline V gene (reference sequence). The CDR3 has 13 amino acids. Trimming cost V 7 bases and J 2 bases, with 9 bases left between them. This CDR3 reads CASTRSPGNTIYF. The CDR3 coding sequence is TGTGCCAGCACCCGCTCGCCTGGAAACACCATATATTTT.

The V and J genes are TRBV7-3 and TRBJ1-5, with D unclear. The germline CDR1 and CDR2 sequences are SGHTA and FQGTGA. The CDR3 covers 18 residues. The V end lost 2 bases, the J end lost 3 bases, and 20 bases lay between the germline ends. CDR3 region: CASSLEDLHQVTNQPQHF. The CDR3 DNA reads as TGTGCCAGCAGCTTAGAGGACCTACACCAAGTTACCAATCAGCCCCAGCATTTT. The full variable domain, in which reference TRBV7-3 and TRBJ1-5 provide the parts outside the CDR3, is GAGVSQTPSNKVTEKGKYVELRCDPISGHTALYWYRQSLGQGPEFLIYFQGTGAADDSGLPNDRFFAVRPEGSVSTLKIQRTERGDSAVYLCASSLEDLHQVTNQPQHFGDGTRLSIL.

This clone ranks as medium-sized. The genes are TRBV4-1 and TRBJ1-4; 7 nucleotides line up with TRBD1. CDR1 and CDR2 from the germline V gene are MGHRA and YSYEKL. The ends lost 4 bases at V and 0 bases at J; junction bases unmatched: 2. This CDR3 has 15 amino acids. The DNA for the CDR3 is TGCGCCAGCAGCCCCGACAGGGCAACTAATGAAAAACTGTTTTTT. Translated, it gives CASSPDRATNEKLFF.

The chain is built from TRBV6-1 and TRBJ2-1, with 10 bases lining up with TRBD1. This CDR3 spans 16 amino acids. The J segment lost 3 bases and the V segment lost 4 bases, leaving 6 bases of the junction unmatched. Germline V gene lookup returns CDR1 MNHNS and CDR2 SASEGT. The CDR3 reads CASSGGGQGYYNEQFF. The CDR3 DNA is TGTGCCAGCAGTGGAGGGGGACAGGGGTACTACAATGAGCAGTTCTTC.

The CDR3 sequence is CASSDEDGGGNQPQHF. The DNA for the CDR3 is TGTGCCAGCAGTGACGAGGACGGTGGTGGCAATCAGCCCCAGCATTTT. The V call is TRBV6-1, the J call TRBJ1-5; the D is unclear. The CDR3 sequence is 16 residues long. The germline CDR1 and CDR2 sequences are MNHNS and SASEGT. V lost 3 bases and J lost 2, with 14 bases in between.

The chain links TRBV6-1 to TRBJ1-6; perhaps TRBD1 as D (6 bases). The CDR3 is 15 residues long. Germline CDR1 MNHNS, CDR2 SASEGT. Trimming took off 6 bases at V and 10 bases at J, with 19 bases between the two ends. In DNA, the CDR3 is TGTGCCAGCAGGCTCGGACAGCTAGGGGGATCACCCCTCCACTTT. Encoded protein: CASRLGQLGGSPLHF.

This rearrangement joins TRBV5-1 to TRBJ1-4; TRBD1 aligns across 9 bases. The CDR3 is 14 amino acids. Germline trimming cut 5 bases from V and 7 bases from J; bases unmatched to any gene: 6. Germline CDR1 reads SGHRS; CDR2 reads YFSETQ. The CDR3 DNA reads TGCGCCAGCAGGTTTGGGACAGGGCTTGAAAAACTGTTTTTT. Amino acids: CASRFGTGLEKLFF. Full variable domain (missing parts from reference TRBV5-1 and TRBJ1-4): KAGVTQTPRYLIKTRGQQVTLSCSPISGHRSVSWYQQTPGQGLQFLFEYFSETQRNKGNFPGRFSGRQFSNSRSEMNVSTLELGDSALYLCASRFGTGLEKLFFGSGTQLSVL.

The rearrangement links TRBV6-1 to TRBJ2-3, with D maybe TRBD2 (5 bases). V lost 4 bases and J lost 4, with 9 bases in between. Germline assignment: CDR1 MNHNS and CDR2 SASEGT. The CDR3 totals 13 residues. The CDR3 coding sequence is TGTGCCAGCAGTGGAGGGCCCCCAGATACGCAGTATTTT. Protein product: CASSGGPPDTQYF.

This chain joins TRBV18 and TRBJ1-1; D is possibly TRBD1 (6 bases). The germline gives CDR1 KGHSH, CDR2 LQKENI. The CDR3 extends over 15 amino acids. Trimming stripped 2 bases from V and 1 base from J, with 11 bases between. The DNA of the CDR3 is TGTGCCAGCTCACCAAACCCAGGGGAGAACACTGAAGCTTTCTTT. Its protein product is CASSPNPGENTEAFF.

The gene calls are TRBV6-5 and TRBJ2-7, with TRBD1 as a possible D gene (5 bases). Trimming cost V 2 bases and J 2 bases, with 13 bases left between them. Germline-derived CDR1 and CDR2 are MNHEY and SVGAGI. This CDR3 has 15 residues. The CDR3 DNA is TGTGCCAGCAGTTACCAGGACACGACACCCTACGAGCAGTACTTC. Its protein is CASSYQDTTPYEQYF.

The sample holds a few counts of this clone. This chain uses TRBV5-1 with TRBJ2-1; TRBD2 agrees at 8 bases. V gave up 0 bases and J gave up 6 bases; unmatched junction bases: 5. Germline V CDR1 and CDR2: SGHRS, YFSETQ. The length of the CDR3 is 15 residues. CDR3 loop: CASSLGGRWINEQFF. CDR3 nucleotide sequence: TGCGCCAGCAGCTTGGGCGGGAGGTGGATCAATGAGCAGTTCTTC.

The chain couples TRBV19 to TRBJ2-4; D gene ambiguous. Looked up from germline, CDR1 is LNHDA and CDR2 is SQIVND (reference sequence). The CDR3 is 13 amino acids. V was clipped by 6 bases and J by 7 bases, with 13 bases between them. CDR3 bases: TGTGCCAGTAGCCCGAGTGGATTGAACATTCAGTACTTC. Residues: CASSPSGLNIQYF.

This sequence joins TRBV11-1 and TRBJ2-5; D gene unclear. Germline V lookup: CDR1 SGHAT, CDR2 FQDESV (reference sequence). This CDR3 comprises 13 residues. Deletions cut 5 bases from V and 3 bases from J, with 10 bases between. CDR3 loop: CASSLIRKETQYF. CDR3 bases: TGTGCCAGCAGCCTTATCCGGAAAGAGACCCAGTACTTC.